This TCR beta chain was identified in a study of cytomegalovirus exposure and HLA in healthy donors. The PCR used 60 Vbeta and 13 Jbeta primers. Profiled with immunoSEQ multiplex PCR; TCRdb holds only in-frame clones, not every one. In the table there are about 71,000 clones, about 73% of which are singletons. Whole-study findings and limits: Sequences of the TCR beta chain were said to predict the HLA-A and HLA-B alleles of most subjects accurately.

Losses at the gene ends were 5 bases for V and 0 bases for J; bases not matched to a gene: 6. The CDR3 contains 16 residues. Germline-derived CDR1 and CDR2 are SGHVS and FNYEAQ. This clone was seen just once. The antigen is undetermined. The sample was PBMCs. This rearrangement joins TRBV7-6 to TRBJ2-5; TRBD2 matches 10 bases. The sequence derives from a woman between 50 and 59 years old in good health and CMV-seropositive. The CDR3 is CASSLQRGGYQETQYF. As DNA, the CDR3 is TGTGCCAGCAGCCTTCAGCGGGGGGGCTACCAAGAGACCCAGTACTTC.